The 6 T cell receptor beta chains below were found in one sample sequenced in a study of OX40 agonist ivuxolimab in advanced cancers. Repertoires were generated with immunoSEQ multiplex PCR, while TCRdb's copy carries only in-frame clones and drops some. The sample yields 70,000 to 90,000 clones, 70% to 90% seen once. This sample comprised CD4+ or CD8+ T cells sorted from blood, obtained in a trial of the OX40 agonist ivuxolimab. The source of these receptors is an adult with an advanced solid tumor such as melanoma, head and neck, liver or kidney cancer.

The rearrangement uses TRBV10-3 and TRBJ1-2, with D unclear. Germline CDR1 is ENHRY and CDR2 is SYGVKD. Trimming removed 5 bases from V and 4 bases from J, with 11 bases in between. The CDR3 loop spans 13 amino acids. CDR3 sequence reads: CAISLGLTYGYTF. The CDR3 nucleotides read TGTGCCATCAGTCTTGGGCTGACCTATGGCTACACCTTC.

The J gene is TRBJ2-5, the V gene TRBV2, with D perhaps given as TRBD1 or TRBD2 (5 bases each). Deletions cut 7 bases from V and 13 bases from J, with 19 bases between. Germline V gives CDR1 SNHLY, CDR2 FYNNEI. The CDR3 totals 12 residues. The CDR3, as DNA: TGTGCCAGCAATCCACTTGGGGACGTTACGTACTTC. This codes for CASNPLGDVTYF.

The rearrangement links TRBV19 to TRBJ1-2; D possibly corresponds to TRBD1 (6 bases). Germline loops: CDR1 LNHDA, CDR2 SQIVND (reference sequence). The CDR3 loop spans 14 amino acids. The CDR3 nucleotides read TGTGCTGCAGCCAGGGGCACCGAATCTTATGGCTACACCTTC. It encodes CAAARGTESYGYTF.

The chain links TRBV6-5 to TRBJ1-2, with no clear D. The V gene's germline CDR1 is MNHEY and CDR2 SVGAGI. The V and J ends lost 5 bases and 2 bases respectively, with 15 bases between them. This CDR3 contains 15 residues. The CDR3 DNA reads TGTGCCAGCAGTCCGTGGACTTATAACAACTATGGCTACACCTTC. As protein: CASSPWTYNNYGYTF.

The CDR3 DNA reads TGCGCCAGCAGCTCCCGACAGTCGAACACTGAAGCTTTCTTT. Its protein product is CASSSRQSNTEAFF. The V gene is TRBV5-1, the J gene TRBJ1-1, with TRBD1 as a possible D gene (5 bases). Trimming took off 3 bases at V and 1 base at J, with 10 bases between the two ends. Germline V gene data show CDR1 as SGHRS and CDR2 as YFSETQ. The length of the CDR3 is 14 residues.

The gene calls are TRBV19 and TRBJ1-3, with D unclear. Trimming cost V 8 bases and J 0 bases, with 11 bases left between them. CDR3 length: 14 amino acids. Germline-derived CDR1 and CDR2 are LNHDA and SQIVND (reference sequence). In DNA, the CDR3 is TGTGCCAGTCTGCCTCAGCCCTCTGGAAACACCATATATTTT. It yields the protein CASLPQPSGNTIYF.